This entry is about one T cell receptor beta chain. What it binds is not known. Colonoscopy and blood draw happened at the same time. These data belong to a study of pediatric ulcerative colitis. J was trimmed by 8 bases and V by 0 bases; bases with no gene match: 7. This CDR3 is 15 amino acids long. CDR1 is LNHNV and CDR2 is YYDKDF in the germline V gene (reference sequence). Broader study findings: Clonal expansions reduced rectal repertoire diversity in acute severe colitis. No controls had the two rectal clonotypes shared by ulcerative colitis patients.

Sequencing was at survey level. The table came from immunoSEQ multiplex PCR; TCRdb's copy has only in-frame clones and leaves some out. The sample records about 32,000 clones, around 80% being singletons. The sequencing sample was made of blood. J is TRBJ2-1 and V is TRBV15; 7 bases agree with TRBD2. This clonotype originated in a boy between 10 and 17 years old with severe ulcerative colitis. In DNA form, the CDR3 reads TGTGCCACCAGCAGAGATCATGGGGGGGTTGATGAGCAGTTCTTC. This sequence encodes CATSRDHGGVDEQFF.